These T cell receptor beta chains were read from a single sample in a study of shared clonotypes between healthy human individuals. The method was immunoSEQ multiplex PCR; TCRdb's version includes in-frame clones alone and lacks a portion of them. The table has approximately 530,000 clones, 90% to 97% seen once. Material: naive CD4+ T cells sorted from blood. These receptors all stem from a woman in her 30s in good health. Both conserved end residues are part of each CDR3. D genes are given only for firm matches. The listing skips clone size in some rows; elsewhere it reads once, few, many or a size class.

>TRBJ2-7|TRBD2|TRBV6-6|-|16
TGTGCCAGCAGTCCGGGACTAGCGGGAGTCGGTGACGAGCAGTACTTC
CASSPGLAGVGDEQYF
>TRBJ2-5|TRBD2|TRBV4-2|-|15
TGTGCCAGCAGCCAAGAGACTAGCGGGAGGGAGACCCAGTACTTC
CASSQETSGRETQYF
>TRBJ2-1|TRBD2|TRBV7-9|once|15
TGTGCCAGCAGCTTCATAGCGGGAGGGCCGGGTGAGCAGTTCTTC
CASSFIAGGPGEQFF
>TRBJ1-2|-|TRBV7-6|few|12
TGTGCCAGCGGACGGAGGGACTATGGCTACACCTTC
CASGRRDYGYTF
>TRBJ1-1|-|TRBV2|-|14
TGTGCCAGCAGTTCCCAGACATTGAACACTGAAGCTTTCTTT
CASSSQTLNTEAFF
>TRBJ2-1|-|TRBV4-1|-|18
TGCGCCAGCAGCCAACCCAGGCTGGAGGTTATCCCCTACAATGAGCAGTTCTTC
CASSQPRLEVIPYNEQFF
>TRBJ2-7|-|TRBV4-2|-|18
TGTGCCAGCAGCCATCTTCCCCCGGGCAGACTTAGCTCCTACGAGCAGTACTTC
CASSHLPPGRLSSYEQYF
>TRBJ1-1|TRBD1|TRBV27|-|16
TGTGCCAGCAGTCCGAGGACAGGGGCAAGGGGCACTGAAGCTTTCTTT
CASSPRTGARGTEAFF
>TRBJ2-3|TRBD2|TRBV4-1|once|15
TGCGCCAGCAGCCAGGTAGCGGGCACCACAGATACGCAGTATTTT
CASSQVAGTTDTQYF
>TRBJ1-2|-|TRBV28|-|12
TGTGCCAGCAGTTTAACGGGGTATGGCTACACCTTC
CASSLTGYGYTF
>TRBJ2-1|TRBD2|TRBV4-2|-|16
TGTGCCAGCAGCCATGGGCTAGCGGGACGGTACAATGAGCAGTTCTTC
CASSHGLAGRYNEQFF
>TRBJ1-5|-|TRBV27|-|15
TGTGCCAGCGGCAGGGGTTTGGATAGCAATCAGCCCCAGCATTTT
CASGRGLDSNQPQHF
>TRBJ1-5|TRBD1|TRBV6-1|-|15
TGTGCCAGCAGTGAACTGGACAGGGGCAATCAGCCCCAGCATTTT
CASSELDRGNQPQHF
>TRBJ2-7|-|TRBV30|once|14
TGTGCCTGGAGTGTACAGGTAGCGTTCGGCGAGCAGTACTTC
CAWSVQVAFGEQYF
>TRBJ2-5|-|TRBV18|-|12
TGTGCCAGCTCACAAGATTGGGAGACCCAGTACTTC
CASSQDWETQYF
>TRBJ2-7|TRBD1|TRBV6-1|-|14
TGTGCCAGCAGACGGACAGGGGGATACTACGAGCAGTACTTC
CASRRTGGYYEQYF
>TRBJ2-1|-|TRBV18|-|15
TGTGCCAGCTCACCCGTACTCGTTTCCTACAATGAGCAGTTCTTC
CASSPVLVSYNEQFF
>TRBJ1-4|-|TRBV4-1|-|15
TGCGCCAGCAGCCAAACGGGACTGAGAAATGAAAAACTGTTTTTT
CASSQTGLRNEKLFF
>TRBJ1-5|TRBD1|TRBV28|once|16
TGTGCCAGCAGACCGTCGGTTCGACAGGGAAATCAGCCCCAGCATTTT
CASRPSVRQGNQPQHF
>TRBJ2-2|-|TRBV2|-|14
TGTGCCAGCAGTGAAATCAGGGGAAGCGGGGAGCTGTTTTTT
CASSEIRGSGELFF
>TRBJ2-7|TRBD2|TRBV5-1|-|12
TGCGCCAGCCGAGCTAGCGGCTACGAGCAGTACTTC
CASRASGYEQYF
>TRBJ2-1|-|TRBV7-8|-|13
TGTGCCAGCAGCTTAGCGGTCCTCAATGAGCAGTTCTTC
CASSLAVLNEQFF
>TRBJ1-3|TRBD1|TRBV28|-|16
TGTGCCAGCAGTTTGGGCAGGGGGCGCTCTGGAAACACCATATATTTT
CASSLGRGRSGNTIYF
>TRBJ2-7|TRBD1|TRBV7-9|once|13
TGTGCCAGCAGCCCCCGGGACAGGTTTCAGCAGTACTTC
CASSPRDRFQQYF
>TRBJ1-1|-|TRBV6-5|-|14
TGTGCCAGCAGGACCGGGACATCGAACACTGAAGCTTTCTTT
CASRTGTSNTEAFF
>TRBJ2-1|TRBD2|TRBV28|-|17
TGTGCCAGCAGTCCCAGGACTAGACTCAGCTCCTACAATGAGCAGTTCTTC
CASSPRTRLSSYNEQFF
>TRBJ2-1|-|TRBV27|-|15
TGTGCCAGCAGCCCTATAGGAGGGACCTACAATGAGCAGTTCTTC
CASSPIGGTYNEQFF
>TRBJ2-1|-|TRBV30|-|14
TGTGCCCGGTCCTCGCGCGGCTCCTACAATGAGCAGTTCTTC
CARSSRGSYNEQFF
>TRBJ2-1|TRBD2|TRBV15|-|15
TGTGCCACCAGCAGAGAGGGACTAGCAATTGGTGAGCAGTTCTTC
CATSREGLAIGEQFF
>TRBJ2-5|TRBD1|TRBV7-8|-|15
TGTGCCAGCAGCGAGGGAGACAGGGGGTTTGAGACCCAGTACTTC
CASSEGDRGFETQYF
>TRBJ1-5|-|TRBV19|-|14
TGTGCCAGTAGTATCCCGCAGGTCTCTCAGCCCCAGCATTTT
CASSIPQVSQPQHF
>TRBJ1-3|TRBD1|TRBV5-1|-|14
TGCGCCAGCAGCGGAGGGGACAGAGGAAACACCATATATTTT
CASSGGDRGNTIYF
>TRBJ2-7|TRBD2|TRBV2|-|13
TGTGCCAGCAGGACTAGCGGGATCTACGAGCAGTACTTC
CASRTSGIYEQYF
>TRBJ2-3|TRBD1|TRBV28|-|14
TGTGCCAGCAGTCCAGGGGGAAGGGCAGATACGCAGTATTTT
CASSPGGRADTQYF
>TRBJ2-1|TRBD2|TRBV6-6|-|14
TGTGCCAGCAGTTACTCGCATCTCGCGGGGGGGGTGTTCTTC
CASSYSHLAGGVFF
>TRBJ2-2|-|TRBV5-1|-|16
TGCGCCAGCAGCTCCGGGGATTACGCGAACACCGGGGAGCTGTTTTTT
CASSSGDYANTGELFF
>TRBJ2-7|-|TRBV28|-|12
TGTGCCATTAGTGGCGGTTACTACGAGCAGTACTTC
CAISGGYYEQYF
>TRBJ2-2|TRBD2|TRBV5-1|-|16
TGCGCCAGCAGCTTTACTAGCGGGAGGGCCTTTGAGGAGCTGTTTTTT
CASSFTSGRAFEELFF
>TRBJ2-5|-|TRBV28|-|12
TGTGCCACCGGGACGAATCAAGAGACCCAGTACTTC
CATGTNQETQYF
>TRBJ2-7|-|TRBV11-2|-|12
TGTGCCAGCAGCTTCAGAGGATACGAGCAGTACTTC
CASSFRGYEQYF
>TRBJ1-1|-|TRBV7-9|-|18
TGTGCCAGCAGCCGACTGAGGGGGGCCACCGAATTGAACACTGAAGCTTTCTTT
CASSRLRGATELNTEAFF
>TRBJ2-3|-|TRBV29-1|-|17
TGCAGCGTACTTCTTACCGGGACTTGGGGAAGAACAGATACGCAGTATTTT
CSVLLTGTWGRTDTQYF
>TRBJ2-5|-|TRBV27|-|11
TGTGCCAGCAGTTCCCGGGAGACCCAGTACTTC
CASSSRETQYF
>TRBJ2-5|TRBD1|TRBV19|-|14
TGTGCCATCCCGGGGGACAGGGGACAAGAGACCCAGTACTTC
CAIPGDRGQETQYF
>TRBJ2-7|TRBD2|TRBV7-2|-|14
TGTGCCAGCAGTAGCGGGAGAGGCTCCTACGAGCAGTACTTC
CASSSGRGSYEQYF
>TRBJ2-7|-|TRBV28|once|13
TGTGCCAGCACAACAGGGCCCCCCTACGAGCAGTACTTC
CASTTGPPYEQYF
>TRBJ2-5|-|TRBV30|-|13
TGTGCCTGGAGTGTCGGAGTCCAAGAGACCCAGTACTTC
CAWSVGVQETQYF
>TRBJ2-1|TRBD2|TRBV4-2|once|18
TGTGCCAGCAGCCAGAGGGTAGCGGGGGCCAGCTCCTACAATGAGCAGTTCTTC
CASSQRVAGASSYNEQFF
>TRBJ2-3|-|TRBV6-1|-|15
TGTGCCAGCAGTGTTTCACAGGGTTACGCAGATACGCAGTATTTT
CASSVSQGYADTQYF
>TRBJ1-5|-|TRBV7-2|-|13
TGTGCCAGCAGCCCCACGACCCATCAGCCCCAGCATTTT
CASSPTTHQPQHF
>TRBJ1-6|TRBD1|TRBV23-1|-|20
TGCGCCAGCAGTCAATCAAAGGGACAGGGCCCAAACTCCTATAATTCACCCCTCCACTTT
CASSQSKGQGPNSYNSPLHF
>TRBJ1-3|-|TRBV5-1|-|15
TGCGCCAGCAGCTTGGAGGCAGGCGCCGGAAACACCATATATTTT
CASSLEAGAGNTIYF
>TRBJ2-7|-|TRBV5-1|-|12
TGCGCCACCCGAGACTCCCCTGGGGAGCAGTACTTC
CATRDSPGEQYF
>TRBJ2-7|-|TRBV9|-|14
TGTGCCAGCAGCCCACAGTTACCATCCTACGAGCAGTACTTC
CASSPQLPSYEQYF